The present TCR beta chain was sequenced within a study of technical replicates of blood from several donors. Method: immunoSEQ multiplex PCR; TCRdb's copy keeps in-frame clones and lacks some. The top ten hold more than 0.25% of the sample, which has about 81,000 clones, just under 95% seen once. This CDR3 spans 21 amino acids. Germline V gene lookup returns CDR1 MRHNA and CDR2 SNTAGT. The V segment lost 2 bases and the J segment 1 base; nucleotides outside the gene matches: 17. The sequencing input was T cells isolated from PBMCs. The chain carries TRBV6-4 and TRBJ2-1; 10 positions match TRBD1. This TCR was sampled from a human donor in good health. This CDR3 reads CASSDHSFRDRGGRSYNEQFF. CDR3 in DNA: TGTGCCAGCAGTGACCATTCTTTCCGGGACAGGGGAGGGAGGTCCTACAATGAGCAGTTCTTC.